Listed below are T cell receptor beta chains from one sample, sequenced in a study of cytomegalovirus exposure and HLA in healthy donors. The table came from immunoSEQ multiplex PCR; TCRdb's copy has only in-frame clones and leaves some out. The sample has 95,000 to 150,000 clones, approximately 87% seen once. The specimen was PBMCs. The receptor set was obtained from a woman in her 30s in good health and CMV-seronegative. Each CDR3 is given with its conserved first and last residue. The D gene is left open where the match is weak. Size is omitted from some rows. Given values are once, few, many or a class for expanded clones.

J: TRBJ1-1; size: few; D: NA; V: TRBV18; CDR3: CASSHMRAGNTEAFF; DNA: TGTGCCAGCTCACATATGAGAGCAGGGAACACTGAAGCTTTCTTT
J: TRBJ1-1; size: NA; D: NA; V: TRBV9; CDR3: CASSLTNTEAFF; DNA: TGTGCCAGCAGCTTGACTAACACTGAAGCTTTCTTT
J: TRBJ1-2; size: NA; D: TRBD1; V: TRBV19; CDR3: CASKFGTGVLGYTF; DNA: TGTGCCAGTAAATTCGGGACAGGGGTACTCGGCTACACCTTC
J: TRBJ2-7; size: NA; D: TRBD1; V: TRBV29-1; CDR3: CSAKITGGRGEQYF; DNA: TGCAGCGCTAAAATTACAGGGGGTCGAGGCGAGCAGTACTTC
J: TRBJ2-7; size: NA; D: TRBD1; V: TRBV27; CDR3: CASSTNRGWVEQYF; DNA: TGTGCCAGCAGTACCAACAGGGGTTGGGTCGAGCAGTACTTC
J: TRBJ2-1; size: once; D: TRBD2; V: TRBV7-2; CDR3: CASSFPGTSGGADEQFF; DNA: TGTGCCAGCAGCTTCCCTGGGACTAGCGGGGGGGCAGATGAGCAGTTCTTC
J: TRBJ1-2; size: NA; D: NA; V: TRBV29-1; CDR3: CSVERGRANGYTF; DNA: TGCAGCGTTGAAAGGGGCCGTGCGAATGGCTACACCTTC
J: TRBJ1-2; size: NA; D: TRBD1; V: TRBV5-5; CDR3: CASTWDSNYGYTF; DNA: TGTGCCAGCACCTGGGACAGTAACTATGGCTACACCTTC
J: TRBJ1-4; size: NA; D: TRBD1; V: TRBV5-1; CDR3: CASSLGQGRNEKLFF; DNA: TGCGCCAGCAGCCTAGGACAGGGCAGAAATGAAAAACTGTTTTTT
J: TRBJ2-3; size: once; D: TRBD2; V: TRBV4-2; CDR3: CASTLGLSSGAASTDTQYF; DNA: TGTGCCAGCACGTTAGGCCTTTCTAGCGGGGCAGCTAGCACAGATACGCAGTATTTT
J: TRBJ2-5; size: NA; D: NA; V: TRBV29-1; CDR3: CSGRDFGETQYF; DNA: TGCAGCGGGAGGGATTTTGGGGAGACCCAGTACTTC
J: TRBJ1-1; size: NA; D: NA; V: TRBV11-2; CDR3: CATGVGANTEAFF; DNA: TGTGCCACAGGGGTCGGAGCGAACACTGAAGCTTTCTTT
J: TRBJ1-2; size: NA; D: TRBD1; V: TRBV5-1; CDR3: CASSGSQQGDYGYTF; DNA: TGCGCCAGCAGCGGGAGCCAACAGGGGGACTATGGCTACACCTTC
J: TRBJ2-7; size: NA; D: TRBD2; V: TRBV6-5; CDR3: CASASGTATYEQYF; DNA: TGTGCCAGCGCTAGCGGGACAGCTACCTACGAGCAGTACTTC
J: TRBJ1-2; size: NA; D: NA; V: TRBV5-1; CDR3: CASSLREGSNYGYTF; DNA: TGCGCCAGCAGCTTGCGGGAGGGATCAAACTATGGCTACACCTTC
J: TRBJ1-5; size: once; D: TRBD1; V: TRBV10-3; CDR3: CAISIQGDQPQHF; DNA: TGTGCCATCAGCATTCAGGGGGACCAGCCCCAGCATTTT
J: TRBJ2-7; size: NA; D: TRBD1; V: TRBV30; CDR3: CAWSSGQGDREQYF; DNA: TGTGCCTGGAGTTCAGGACAGGGTGATCGCGAGCAGTACTTC
J: TRBJ2-1; size: NA; D: TRBD2; V: TRBV19; CDR3: CASSIGSSGGGNEQFF; DNA: TGTGCCAGTAGTATAGGATCTAGCGGGGGGGGTAATGAGCAGTTCTTC
J: TRBJ1-3; size: NA; D: NA; V: TRBV4-3; CDR3: CASSQGGGDGNTIYF; DNA: TGCGCCAGCAGCCAAGGAGGGGGGGATGGAAACACCATATATTTT
J: TRBJ1-2; size: once; D: NA; V: TRBV10-3; CDR3: CAISESRGNYGYTF; DNA: TGTGCCATCAGTGAGTCGAGAGGGAACTATGGCTACACCTTC
J: TRBJ1-2; size: NA; D: TRBD1; V: TRBV18; CDR3: CASSPGRDRGPNYGYTF; DNA: TGTGCCAGCTCACCAGGTCGGGACAGGGGGCCTAACTATGGCTACACCTTC
J: TRBJ2-7; size: NA; D: NA; V: TRBV4-2; CDR3: CASSQVGVSEQYF; DNA: TGTGCCAGCAGCCAAGTAGGGGTTTCCGAGCAGTACTTC
J: TRBJ2-7; size: few; D: TRBD1; V: TRBV5-1; CDR3: CASSSDRGLEQYF; DNA: TGCGCCAGCAGCTCGGACAGGGGGCTCGAGCAGTACTTC
J: TRBJ2-3; size: NA; D: NA; V: TRBV5-1; CDR3: CASRQRTAPSTDTQYF; DNA: TGCGCCAGCAGACAAAGGACAGCCCCCAGCACAGATACGCAGTATTTT
J: TRBJ2-6; size: NA; D: TRBD1; V: TRBV9; CDR3: CASSPRSTGNGANVLTF; DNA: TGTGCCAGCAGCCCCCGTTCGACAGGGAACGGGGCCAACGTCCTGACTTTC
J: TRBJ1-2; size: NA; D: NA; V: TRBV10-3; CDR3: CAISESGGGYGYTF; DNA: TGTGCCATCAGTGAGTCGGGAGGGGGCTATGGCTACACCTTC
J: TRBJ1-1; size: NA; D: TRBD1; V: TRBV5-5; CDR3: CASSYGQGNTEAFF; DNA: TGTGCCAGCAGCTACGGACAGGGGAACACTGAAGCTTTCTTT
J: TRBJ1-1; size: NA; D: NA; V: TRBV19; CDR3: CASSIGSVRSIEAFF; DNA: TGTGCCAGTAGTATAGGGTCCGTCCGGTCCATCGAAGCTTTCTTT
J: TRBJ2-5; size: NA; D: NA; V: TRBV1; CDR3: CTSSQAKILAGVETQYF; DNA: TGCACCAGCAGCCAAGCTAAGATACTAGCGGGAGTGGAGACCCAGTACTTC
J: TRBJ2-6; size: NA; D: TRBD1; V: TRBV5-3; CDR3: CARSLLDFETGSSGANVLTF; DNA: TGTGCCAGAAGCTTGTTAGATTTCGAGACAGGGAGCTCTGGGGCCAACGTCCTGACTTTC
J: TRBJ1-1; size: NA; D: NA; V: TRBV11-3; CDR3: CASTRQQGTEAFF; DNA: TGTGCCAGCACCCGACAACAGGGCACTGAAGCTTTCTTT
J: TRBJ2-6; size: NA; D: TRBD2; V: TRBV4-2; CDR3: CASSHLPGVAGGPSSGANVLTF; DNA: TGTGCCAGCAGCCACCTCCCCGGGGTAGCGGGGGGGCCCAGCTCTGGGGCCAACGTCCTGACTTTC
J: TRBJ1-2; size: NA; D: NA; V: TRBV2; CDR3: CASTPGRQPNYGYTF; DNA: TGTGCCAGCACCCCGGGGAGGCAGCCTAACTATGGCTACACCTTC
J: TRBJ1-6; size: NA; D: NA; V: TRBV5-5; CDR3: CASSPGVADVNSPLHF; DNA: TGTGCCAGCAGCCCCGGGGTCGCGGACGTAAATTCACCCCTCCACTTT
J: TRBJ1-1; size: NA; D: NA; V: TRBV30; CDR3: CAWSPPTGNTEAFF; DNA: TGTGCCTGGAGTCCCCCGACAGGGAACACTGAAGCTTTCTTT